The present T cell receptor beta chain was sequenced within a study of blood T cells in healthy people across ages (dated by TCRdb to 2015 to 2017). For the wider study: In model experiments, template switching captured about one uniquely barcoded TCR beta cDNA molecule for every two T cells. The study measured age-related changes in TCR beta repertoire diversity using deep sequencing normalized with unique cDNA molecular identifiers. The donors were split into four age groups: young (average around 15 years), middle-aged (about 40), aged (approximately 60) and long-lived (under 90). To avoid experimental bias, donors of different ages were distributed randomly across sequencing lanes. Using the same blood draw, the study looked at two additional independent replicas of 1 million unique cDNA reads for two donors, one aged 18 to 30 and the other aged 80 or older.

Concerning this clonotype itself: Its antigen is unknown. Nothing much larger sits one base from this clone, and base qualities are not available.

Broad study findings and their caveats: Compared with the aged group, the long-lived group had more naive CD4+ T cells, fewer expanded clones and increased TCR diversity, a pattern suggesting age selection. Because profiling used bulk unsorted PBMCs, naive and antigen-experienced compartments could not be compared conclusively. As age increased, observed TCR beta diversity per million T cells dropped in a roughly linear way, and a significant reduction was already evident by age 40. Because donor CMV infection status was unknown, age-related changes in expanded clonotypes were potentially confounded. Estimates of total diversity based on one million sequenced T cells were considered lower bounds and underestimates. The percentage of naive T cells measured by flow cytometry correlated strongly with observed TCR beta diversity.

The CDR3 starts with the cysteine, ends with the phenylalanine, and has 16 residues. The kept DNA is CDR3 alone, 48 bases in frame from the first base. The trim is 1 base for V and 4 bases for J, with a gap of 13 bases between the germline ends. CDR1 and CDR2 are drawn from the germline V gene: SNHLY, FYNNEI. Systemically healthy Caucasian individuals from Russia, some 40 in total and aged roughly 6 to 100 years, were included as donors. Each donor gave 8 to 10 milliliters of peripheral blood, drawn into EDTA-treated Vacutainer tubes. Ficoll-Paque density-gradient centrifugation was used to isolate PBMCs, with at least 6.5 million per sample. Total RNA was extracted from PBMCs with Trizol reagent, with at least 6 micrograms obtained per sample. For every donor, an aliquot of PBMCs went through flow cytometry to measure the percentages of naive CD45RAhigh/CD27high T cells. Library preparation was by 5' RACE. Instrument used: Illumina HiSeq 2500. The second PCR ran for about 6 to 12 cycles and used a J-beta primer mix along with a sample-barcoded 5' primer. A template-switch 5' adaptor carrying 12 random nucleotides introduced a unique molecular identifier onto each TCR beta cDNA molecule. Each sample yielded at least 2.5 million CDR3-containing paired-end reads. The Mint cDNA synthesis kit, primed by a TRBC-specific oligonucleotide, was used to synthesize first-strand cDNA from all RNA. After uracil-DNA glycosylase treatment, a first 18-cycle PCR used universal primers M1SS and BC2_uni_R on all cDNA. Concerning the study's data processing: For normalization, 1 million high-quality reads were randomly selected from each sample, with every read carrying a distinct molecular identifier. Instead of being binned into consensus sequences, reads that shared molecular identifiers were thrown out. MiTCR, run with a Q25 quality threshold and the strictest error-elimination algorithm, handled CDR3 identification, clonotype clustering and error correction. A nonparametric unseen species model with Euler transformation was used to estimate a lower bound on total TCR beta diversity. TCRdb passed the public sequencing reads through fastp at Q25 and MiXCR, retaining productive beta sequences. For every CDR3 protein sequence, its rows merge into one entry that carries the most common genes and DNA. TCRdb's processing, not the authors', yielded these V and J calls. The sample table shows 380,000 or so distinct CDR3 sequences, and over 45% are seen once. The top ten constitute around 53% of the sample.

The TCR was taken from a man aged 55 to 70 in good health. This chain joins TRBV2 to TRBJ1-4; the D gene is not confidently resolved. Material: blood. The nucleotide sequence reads TGTGCCAGCAGTGAAGGCAGATTGGGAGTTAATGAAAAACTGTTTTTT. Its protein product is CASSEGRLGVNEKLFF.